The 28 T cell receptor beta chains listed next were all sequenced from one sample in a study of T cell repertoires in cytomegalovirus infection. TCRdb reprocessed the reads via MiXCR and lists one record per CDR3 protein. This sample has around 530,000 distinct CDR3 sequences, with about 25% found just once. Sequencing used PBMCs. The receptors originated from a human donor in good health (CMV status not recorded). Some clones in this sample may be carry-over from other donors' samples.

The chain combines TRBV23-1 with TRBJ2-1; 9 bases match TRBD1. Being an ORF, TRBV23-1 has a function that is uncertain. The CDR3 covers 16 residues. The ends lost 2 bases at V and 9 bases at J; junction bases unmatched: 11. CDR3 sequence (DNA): TGCGCCAGCAGTCAAGGGACAGGGAACAGCGCGAGTGAGCAGTTCTTC. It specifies CASSQGTGNSASEQFF.

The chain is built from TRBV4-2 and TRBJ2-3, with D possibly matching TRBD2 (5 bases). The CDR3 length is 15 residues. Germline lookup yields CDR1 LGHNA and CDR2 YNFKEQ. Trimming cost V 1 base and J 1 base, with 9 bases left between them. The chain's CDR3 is CASSQGGSGTDTQYF. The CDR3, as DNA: TGTGCCAGCAGCCAAGGGGGTAGCGGCACAGATACGCAGTATTTT.

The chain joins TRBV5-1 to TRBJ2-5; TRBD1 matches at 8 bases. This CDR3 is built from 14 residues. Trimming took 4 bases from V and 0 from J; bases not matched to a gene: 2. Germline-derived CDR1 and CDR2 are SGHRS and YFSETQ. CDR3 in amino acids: CASSQGQDQETQYF. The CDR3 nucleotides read TGCGCCAGCAGCCAGGGACAGGACCAAGAGACCCAGTACTTC.

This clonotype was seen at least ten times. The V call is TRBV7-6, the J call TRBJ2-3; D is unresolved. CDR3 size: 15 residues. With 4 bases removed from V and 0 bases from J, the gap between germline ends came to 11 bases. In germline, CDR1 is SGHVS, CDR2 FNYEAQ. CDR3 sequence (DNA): TGTGCCAGCAGCTACAACCGATACAGCACAGATACGCAGTATTTT. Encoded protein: CASSYNRYSTDTQYF.

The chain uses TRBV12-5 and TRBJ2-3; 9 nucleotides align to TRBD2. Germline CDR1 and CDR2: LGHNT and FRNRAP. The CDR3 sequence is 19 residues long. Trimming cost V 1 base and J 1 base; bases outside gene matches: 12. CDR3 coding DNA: TGTGCTAGTGGTTTGGCGACGGTATTGCGCGGGAGGGGCACAGATACGCAGTATTTT. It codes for CASGLATVLRGRGTDTQYF. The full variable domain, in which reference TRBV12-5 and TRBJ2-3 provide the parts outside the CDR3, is DARVTQTPRHKVTEMGQEVTMRCQPILGHNTVFWYRQTMMQGLELLAYFRNRAPLDDSGMPKDRFSAEMPDATLATLKIQPSEPRDSAVYFCASGLATVLRGRGTDTQYFGPGTRLTVL.

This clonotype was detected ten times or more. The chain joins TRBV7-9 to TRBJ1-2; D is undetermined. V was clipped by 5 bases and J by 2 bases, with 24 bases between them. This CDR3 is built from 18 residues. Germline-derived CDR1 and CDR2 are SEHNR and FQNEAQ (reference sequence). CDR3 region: CASSLFRPRRGTNYGYTF. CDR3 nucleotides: TGTGCCAGCAGCCTATTCCGCCCCCGGCGGGGTACGAACTATGGCTACACCTTC.

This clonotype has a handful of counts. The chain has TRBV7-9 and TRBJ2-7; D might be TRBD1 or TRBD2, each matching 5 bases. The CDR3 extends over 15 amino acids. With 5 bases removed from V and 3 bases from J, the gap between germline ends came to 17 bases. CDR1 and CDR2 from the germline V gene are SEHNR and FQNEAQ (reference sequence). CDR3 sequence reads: CASSQGVDEGYEQYF. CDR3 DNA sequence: TGTGCCAGCAGCCAGGGCGTGGACGAGGGCTACGAGCAGTACTTC.

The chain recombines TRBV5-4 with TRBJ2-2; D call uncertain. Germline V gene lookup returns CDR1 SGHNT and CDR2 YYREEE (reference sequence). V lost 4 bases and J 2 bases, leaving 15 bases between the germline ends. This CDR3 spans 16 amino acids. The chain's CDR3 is CASSPRNGPNTGELFF. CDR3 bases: TGTGCCAGCAGCCCCCGGAATGGTCCTAACACCGGGGAGCTGTTTTTT.

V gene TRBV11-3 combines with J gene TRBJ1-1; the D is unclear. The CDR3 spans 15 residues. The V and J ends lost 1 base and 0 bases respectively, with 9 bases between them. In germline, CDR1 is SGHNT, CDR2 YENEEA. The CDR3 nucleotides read TGTGCCAGCAGCTTAGGTGAGGCGATGAACACTGAAGCTTTCTTT. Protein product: CASSLGEAMNTEAFF.

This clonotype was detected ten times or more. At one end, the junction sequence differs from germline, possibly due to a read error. CDR3 sequence: CASSLGQGGTQYF. In DNA, the CDR3 is TGTGCTAGCAGCTTAGGACAGGGGGGGACCCAGTACTTC. The rearrangement joins TRBV7-7 to TRBJ2-5, with 10 bases matching TRBD1. CDR1 SSHAT and CDR2 FNYEAQ come from the germline V gene (reference sequence). This CDR3 comprises 13 residues. The entire variable domain, with the rest obtained from reference TRBV7-7 and TRBJ2-5, is as follows: GAGVSQSPRYKVTKRGQDVTLRCDPISSHATLYWYQQALGQGPEFLTYFNYEAQPDKSGLPSDRFSAERPEGSISTLTIQRTEQRDSAMYRCASSLGQGGTQYFGPGTRLLVL.

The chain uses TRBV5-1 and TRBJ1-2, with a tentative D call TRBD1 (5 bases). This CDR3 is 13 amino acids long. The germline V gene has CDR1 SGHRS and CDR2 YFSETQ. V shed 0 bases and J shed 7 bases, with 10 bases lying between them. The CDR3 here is CASSLEGLGGYTF. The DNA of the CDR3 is TGCGCCAGCAGCTTGGAGGGGCTAGGTGGCTACACCTTC.

CDR3 sequence reads: CASSVERGGYSGANVLTF. In DNA, the CDR3 is TGTGCCAGCAGCGTAGAACGAGGGGGATACTCTGGGGCCAACGTCCTGACTTTC. The chain links TRBV9 to TRBJ2-6; a possible D gene is TRBD1 (6 bases). CDR1 is SGDLS and CDR2 is YYNGEE in the germline V gene. V was shortened by 0 bases and J by 0 bases, with 13 bases between the two germline ends. The CDR3 totals 18 residues.

The CDR3: CASTGPGGQNSYEQYF. The CDR3 DNA reads as TGTGCCAGCACCGGCCCAGGGGGTCAAAACTCCTACGAGCAGTACTTC. This chain connects TRBV28 to TRBJ2-7; 7 bases align to TRBD1. This CDR3 spans 16 amino acids. V shed 7 bases and J 0 bases; nucleotides not matched to a gene: 12. Germline CDR1 MDHEN, CDR2 SYDVKM.

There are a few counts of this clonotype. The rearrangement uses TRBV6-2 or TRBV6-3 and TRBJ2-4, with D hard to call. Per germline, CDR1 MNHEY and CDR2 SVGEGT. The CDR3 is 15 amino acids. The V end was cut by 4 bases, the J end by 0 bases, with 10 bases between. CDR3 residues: CASSSPDLAKNIQYF. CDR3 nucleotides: TGTGCCAGCAGTTCTCCGGATTTAGCCAAAAACATTCAGTACTTC.

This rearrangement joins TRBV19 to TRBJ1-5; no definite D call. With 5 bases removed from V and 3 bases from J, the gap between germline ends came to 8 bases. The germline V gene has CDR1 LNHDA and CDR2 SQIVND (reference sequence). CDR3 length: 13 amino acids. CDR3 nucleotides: TGTGCCAGTAGTCCTGCTATCAATCAGCCCCAGCATTTT. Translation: CASSPAINQPQHF. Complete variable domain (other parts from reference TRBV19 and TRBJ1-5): DGGITQSPKYLFRKEGQNVTLSCEQNLNHDAMYWYRQDPGQGLRLIYYSQIVNDFQKGDIAEGYSVSREKKESFPLTVTSAQKNPTAFYLCASSPAINQPQHFGDGTRLSIL.

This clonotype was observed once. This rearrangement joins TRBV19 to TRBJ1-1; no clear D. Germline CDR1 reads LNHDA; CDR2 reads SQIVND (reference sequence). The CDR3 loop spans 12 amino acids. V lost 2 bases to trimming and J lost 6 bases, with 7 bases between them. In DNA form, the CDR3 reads TGTGCCAGTAGTATAATTCAGTCTGAAGCTTTCTTT. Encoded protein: CASSIIQSEAFF.

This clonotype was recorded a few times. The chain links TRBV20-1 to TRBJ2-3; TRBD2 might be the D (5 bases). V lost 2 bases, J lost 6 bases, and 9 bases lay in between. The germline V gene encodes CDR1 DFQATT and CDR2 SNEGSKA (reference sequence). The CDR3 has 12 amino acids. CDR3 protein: CSARLASDTQYF. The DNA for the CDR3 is TGCAGTGCTAGACTAGCTTCTGATACGCAGTATTTT.

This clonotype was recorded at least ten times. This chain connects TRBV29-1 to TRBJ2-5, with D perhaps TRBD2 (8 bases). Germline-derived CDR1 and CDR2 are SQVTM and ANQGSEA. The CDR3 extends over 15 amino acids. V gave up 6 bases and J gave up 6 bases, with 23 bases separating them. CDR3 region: CSVDQTGTRGQTQYF. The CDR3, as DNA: TGCAGCGTGGACCAGACAGGGACTAGAGGACAGACCCAGTACTTC.

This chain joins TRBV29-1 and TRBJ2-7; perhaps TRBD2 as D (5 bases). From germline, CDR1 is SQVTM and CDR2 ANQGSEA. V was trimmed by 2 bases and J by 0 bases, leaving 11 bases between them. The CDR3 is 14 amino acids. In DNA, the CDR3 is TGCAGCGTTGAACATGGGGAGAGCTCCTACGAGCAGTACTTC. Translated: CSVEHGESSYEQYF.

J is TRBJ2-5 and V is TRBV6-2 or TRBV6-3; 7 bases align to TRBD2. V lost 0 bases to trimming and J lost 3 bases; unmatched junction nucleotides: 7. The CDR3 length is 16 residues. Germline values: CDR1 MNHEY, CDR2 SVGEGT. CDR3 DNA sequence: TGTGCCAGCAGTTACTCGTTATCGCGGGAGAAAGAGACCCAGTACTTC. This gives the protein CASSYSLSREKETQYF.

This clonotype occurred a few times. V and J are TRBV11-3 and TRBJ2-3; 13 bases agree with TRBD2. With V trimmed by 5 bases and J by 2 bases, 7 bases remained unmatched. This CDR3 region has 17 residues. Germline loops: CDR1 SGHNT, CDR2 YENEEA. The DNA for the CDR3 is TGTGCCAGCAGCCATAGGACTAGCGGGAGTTCCACAGATACGCAGTATTTT. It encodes CASSHRTSGSSTDTQYF. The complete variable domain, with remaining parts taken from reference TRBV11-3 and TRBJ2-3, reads EAGVVQSPRYKIIEKKQPVAFWCNPISGHNTLYWYLQNLGQGPELLIRYENEEAVDDSQLPKDRFSAERLKGVDSTLKIQPAELGDSAVYLCASSHRTSGSSTDTQYFGPGTRLTVL.

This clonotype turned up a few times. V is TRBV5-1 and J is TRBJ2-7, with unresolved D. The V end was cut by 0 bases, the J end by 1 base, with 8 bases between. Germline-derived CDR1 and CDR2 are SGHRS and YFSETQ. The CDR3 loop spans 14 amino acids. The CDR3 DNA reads TGCGCCAGCAGCTTGGACAGTAAATCCTACGAGCAGTACTTC. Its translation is CASSLDSKSYEQYF.

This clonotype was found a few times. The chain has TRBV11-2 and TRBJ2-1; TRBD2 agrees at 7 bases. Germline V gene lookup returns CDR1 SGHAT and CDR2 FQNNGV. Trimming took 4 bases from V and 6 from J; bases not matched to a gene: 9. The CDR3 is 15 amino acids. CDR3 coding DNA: TGTGCCAGCAGCTACCGGTGGGGACTAAGCAATGAGCAGTTCTTC. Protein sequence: CASSYRWGLSNEQFF.

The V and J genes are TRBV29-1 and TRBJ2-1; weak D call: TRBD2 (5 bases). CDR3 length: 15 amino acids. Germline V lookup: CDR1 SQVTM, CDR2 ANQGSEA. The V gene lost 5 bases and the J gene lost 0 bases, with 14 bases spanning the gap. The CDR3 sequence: CSVYLRASSYNEQFF. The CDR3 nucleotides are TGCAGCGTTTATCTGCGGGCTAGCTCCTACAATGAGCAGTTCTTC.

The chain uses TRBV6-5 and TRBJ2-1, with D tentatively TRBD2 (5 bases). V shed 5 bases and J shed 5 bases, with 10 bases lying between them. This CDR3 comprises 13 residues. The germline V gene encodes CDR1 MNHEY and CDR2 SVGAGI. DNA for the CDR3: TGTGCCAGCAGTAGTACTAGGGACAATGAGCAGTTCTTC. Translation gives CASSSTRDNEQFF.

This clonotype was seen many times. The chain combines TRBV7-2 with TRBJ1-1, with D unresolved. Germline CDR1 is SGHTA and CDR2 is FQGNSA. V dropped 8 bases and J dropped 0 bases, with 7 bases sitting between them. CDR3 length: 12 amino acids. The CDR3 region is CASGRMNTEAFF. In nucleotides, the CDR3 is TGTGCCAGCGGCCGAATGAACACTGAAGCTTTCTTT.

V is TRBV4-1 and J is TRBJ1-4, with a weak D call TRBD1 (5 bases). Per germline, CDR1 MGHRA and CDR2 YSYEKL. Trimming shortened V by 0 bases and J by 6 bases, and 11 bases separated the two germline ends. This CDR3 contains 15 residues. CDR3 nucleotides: TGCGCCAGCAGCCAAGATCCAGGGTATGATGAAAAACTGTTTTTT. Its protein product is CASSQDPGYDEKLFF.

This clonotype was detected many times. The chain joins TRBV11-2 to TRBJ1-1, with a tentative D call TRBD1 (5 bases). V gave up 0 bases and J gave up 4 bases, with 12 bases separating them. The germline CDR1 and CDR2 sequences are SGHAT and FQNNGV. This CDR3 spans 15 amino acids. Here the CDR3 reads CASSLEWVGGTEAFF. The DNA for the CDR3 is TGTGCCAGCAGCTTAGAATGGGTTGGGGGCACTGAAGCTTTCTTT.